The 12 T cell receptor beta chains presented below share a single source sample, sequenced in a study of blood T cell repertoires in COVID-19. Assay used: immunoSEQ multiplex PCR; TCRdb lists only in-frame clones, some missing. The sample records around 250,000 clones, about 89% being singletons. Sample: PBMCs or T cells enriched from blood (not recorded which). These TCRs come from a young woman who had recovered from COVID-19.

The chain has TRBV19 and TRBJ1-5, with TRBD1 matching 7 bases. The CDR3 is 14 amino acids. Germline V gene lookup returns CDR1 LNHDA and CDR2 SQIVND (reference sequence). J was trimmed by 4 bases and V by 5 bases; bases with no gene match: 5. For the CDR3, the DNA is TGTGCCAGTAGTCAGACAGGGTCAAATCAGCCCCAGCATTTT. Encoded protein: CASSQTGSNQPQHF. The full variable domain, in which reference TRBV19 and TRBJ1-5 provide the parts outside the CDR3, is DGGITQSPKYLFRKEGQNVTLSCEQNLNHDAMYWYRQDPGQGLRLIYYSQIVNDFQKGDIAEGYSVSREKKESFPLTVTSAQKNPTAFYLCASSQTGSNQPQHFGDGTRLSIL.

This chain uses TRBV30 with TRBJ2-5; 8 nucleotides line up with TRBD2. This CDR3 has 14 amino acids. The trim removed 2 bases at V and 5 bases at J, leaving 7 bases unmatched. Per the germline V gene, CDR1 is GTSNPN and CDR2 is SVGIG (reference sequence). The CDR3 region is CAWSIGLARETQYF. CDR3 DNA sequence: TGTGCCTGGAGTATCGGACTAGCTCGGGAGACCCAGTACTTC.

The chain recombines TRBV5-6 with TRBJ1-2; TRBD1 matches at 8 bases. The CDR3 totals 14 residues. J was trimmed by 7 bases and V by 0 bases; bases with no gene match: 5. Germline CDR1 reads SGHDT; CDR2 reads YYEEEE. CDR3 DNA: TGTGCCAGCAGCTTGGATCAGGGGGCGATTGGCTACACCTTC. As protein: CASSLDQGAIGYTF.

The V call is TRBV9, the J call TRBJ1-5; D might be TRBD1 (5 bases). CDR3 length equals 14 residues. Trimming left V 0 bases short and J 6 bases short, with 10 bases between. Germline assignment: CDR1 SGDLS and CDR2 YYNGEE. In DNA, the CDR3 is TGTGCCAGCAGCGTAGCTCCGGACACTCAGCCCCAGCATTTT. Residues: CASSVAPDTQPQHF.

The gene calls are TRBV28 and TRBJ1-4; 9 positions match TRBD1. Per the germline V gene, CDR1 is MDHEN and CDR2 is SYDVKM. The CDR3 extends over 16 amino acids. V lost 6 bases to trimming and J lost 4 bases; unmatched junction nucleotides: 9. CDR3 nucleotide sequence: TGTGCCAGCAGCCCCGGGACAGGGTTTTTTAATGAAAAACTGTTTTTT. Translated, it gives CASSPGTGFFNEKLFF.

A note on this clone: This sample includes further DNA sequences coding for the same CDR3. This chain joins TRBV7-2 and TRBJ1-5; D possibly corresponds to TRBD1 (5 bases). With 1 base removed from V and 4 bases from J, the gap between germline ends came to 11 bases. The CDR3 is 15 residues long. Germline loops: CDR1 SGHTA, CDR2 FQGNSA. The CDR3 protein is CASSLVQGGNQPQHF. The CDR3 region has the DNA TGTGCCAGCAGCTTAGTCCAGGGAGGTAATCAGCCCCAGCATTTT.

The chain employs TRBV6-6 and TRBJ1-2, with D tentatively TRBD1 (5 bases). Trimming stripped 6 bases from V and 0 bases from J, with 14 bases between. This CDR3 has 15 residues. CDR1 is MNHNY, CDR2 SVGAGI, per germline (reference sequence). The CDR3 coding sequence is TGTGCCAGCAGAAGCAGGGCAGGAGCTAACTATGGCTACACCTTC. Protein: CASRSRAGANYGYTF.

The CDR3 DNA reads as TGCAGTGGCTCCAGGGACTATGGCTACACCTTC. Amino acids: CSGSRDYGYTF. The rearrangement joins TRBV20-1 to TRBJ1-2, with a weak D call TRBD1 (5 bases). Germline CDR1 and CDR2: DFQATT and SNEGSKA (reference sequence). Trimming shortened V by 7 bases and J by 3 bases, and 9 bases separated the two germline ends. The CDR3 has 11 residues.

The chain is built from TRBV5-4 and TRBJ2-1; D is unclear. Trimming took 3 bases from V and 8 from J, leaving 6 bases between them. This CDR3 is 11 amino acids long. Germline V gives CDR1 SGHNT, CDR2 YYREEE (reference sequence). The CDR3 bases are TGTGCCAGCAGCTATACAGATGAGCAGTTCTTC. It encodes CASSYTDEQFF.

The chain employs TRBV15 and TRBJ1-1; D is unresolved. CDR1 LNHNV and CDR2 YYDKDF come from the germline V gene (reference sequence). The CDR3 runs 14 residues. The V gene lost 0 bases and the J gene lost 0 bases, with 5 bases spanning the gap. In DNA form, the CDR3 reads TGTGCCACCAGCAGAGATCCGGTGAACACTGAAGCTTTCTTT. Its protein product is CATSRDPVNTEAFF.

This clone occurred once. The genes are TRBV7-2 and TRBJ1-5; D is ambiguous. Germline loops: CDR1 SGHTA, CDR2 FQGNSA. The V gene lost 2 bases and the J gene lost 5 bases, with 7 bases spanning the gap. This CDR3 region has 13 residues. This chain's CDR3 is CASSLLGDQPQHF. The CDR3 DNA reads TGTGCCAGCAGCTTATTAGGAGATCAGCCCCAGCATTTT.

The rearrangement joins TRBV11-1 to TRBJ2-1; 9 nucleotides match TRBD2. Germline assignment: CDR1 SGHAT and CDR2 FQDESV (reference sequence). The CDR3 length is 16 residues. Trimming at V came to 1 base and at J to 6 bases, leaving 7 bases not matched to a gene. The DNA for the CDR3 is TGTGCCAGCAGCTTAGGTCGAGCGGGAGGAACCAATGAGCAGTTCTTC. This encodes CASSLGRAGGTNEQFF.